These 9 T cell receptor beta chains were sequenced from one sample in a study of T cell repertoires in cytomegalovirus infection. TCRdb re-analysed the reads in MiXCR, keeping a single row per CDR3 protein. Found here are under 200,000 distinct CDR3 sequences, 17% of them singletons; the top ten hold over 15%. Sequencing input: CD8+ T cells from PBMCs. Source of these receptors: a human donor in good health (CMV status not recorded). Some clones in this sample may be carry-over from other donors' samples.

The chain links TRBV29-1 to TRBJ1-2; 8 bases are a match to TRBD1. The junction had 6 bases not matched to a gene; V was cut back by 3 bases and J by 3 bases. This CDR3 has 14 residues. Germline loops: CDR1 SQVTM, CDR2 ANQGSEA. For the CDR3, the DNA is TGCAGCGTTGATACCAGGGGGCTGTACTATGGCTACACCTTC. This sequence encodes CSVDTRGLYYGYTF.

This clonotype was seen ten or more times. This CDR3 reads CASSYAGLGNEQFF. CDR3 in DNA: TGTGCCAGCAGTTATGCGGGTTTGGGTAATGAGCAGTTCTTC. This rearrangement joins TRBV28 to TRBJ2-1; possibly TRBD2 for D (5 bases). Trimming took 4 bases from V and 7 from J, leaving 14 bases between them. The length of the CDR3 is 14 residues. In germline, CDR1 is MDHEN, CDR2 SYDVKM.

The chain's CDR3 is CASTFIPLDSNYGYTF. The CDR3 nucleotides read TGTGCCAGCACTTTCATCCCCTTGGACAGCAACTATGGCTACACCTTC. The chain recombines TRBV6-2 or TRBV6-3 with TRBJ1-2; a possible D gene is TRBD1 (6 bases). Trimming took 7 bases from V and 2 from J, leaving 20 bases between them. This CDR3 is 16 amino acids long. CDR1 and CDR2 (germline): MNHEY, SVGEGT.

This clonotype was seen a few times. The CDR3: CASSATDRYYEQYF. CDR3 DNA: TGTGCCAGCAGTGCCACGGACAGATACTACGAGCAGTACTTC. The rearrangement uses TRBV28 and TRBJ2-7; TRBD1 is a possible D gene (6 bases). CDR1 is MDHEN, CDR2 SYDVKM, per germline. The germline V and J ends were trimmed by 5 bases and 3 bases, with 14 bases remaining between them. This CDR3 spans 14 amino acids.

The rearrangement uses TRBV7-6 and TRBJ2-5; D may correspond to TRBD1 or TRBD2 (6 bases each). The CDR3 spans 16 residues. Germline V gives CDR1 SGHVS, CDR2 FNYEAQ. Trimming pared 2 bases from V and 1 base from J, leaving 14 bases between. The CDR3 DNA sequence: TGTGCCAGCAGCTTATCCCAACAGGGAGGCCAAGAGACCCAGTACTTC. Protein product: CASSLSQQGGQETQYF.

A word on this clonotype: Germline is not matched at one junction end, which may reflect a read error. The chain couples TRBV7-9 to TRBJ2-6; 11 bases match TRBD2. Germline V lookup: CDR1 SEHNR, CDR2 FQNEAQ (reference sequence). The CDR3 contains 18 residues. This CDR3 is CASSGGTSGGLVANGLTF. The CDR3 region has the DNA TGTGCCAGCAGCGGCGGTACTAGCGGGGGTCTTGTGGCCAACGGCCTGACTTTC.

CDR3 amino acids: CASSDGNEQFF. In DNA, the CDR3 is TGTGCCAGCTCCGACGGCAATGAGCAGTTCTTC. The rearrangement joins TRBV27 to TRBJ2-1; no clear D. The V end was cut by 8 bases, the J end by 6 bases, with 8 bases between. Germline CDR1 and CDR2: MNHEY and SMNVEV (reference sequence). CDR3 size: 11 residues.

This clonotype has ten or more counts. The CDR3 region is CASGSWGGYSNQPQHF. The CDR3 coding sequence is TGTGCCAGCGGTTCATGGGGCGGCTATAGCAATCAGCCCCAGCATTTT. This chain links TRBV6-2 or TRBV6-3 with TRBJ1-5, with D tentatively TRBD1 (5 bases). Germline loops: CDR1 MNHEY, CDR2 SVGEGT. This CDR3 region has 16 residues. Trimming removed 8 bases from V and 0 bases from J, with 17 bases in between.

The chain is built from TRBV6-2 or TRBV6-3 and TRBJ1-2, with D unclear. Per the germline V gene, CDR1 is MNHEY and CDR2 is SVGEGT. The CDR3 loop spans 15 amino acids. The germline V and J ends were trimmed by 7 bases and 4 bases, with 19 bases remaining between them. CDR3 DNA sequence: TGTGCCAGCATTTCTCGTCACGTACTCGGCTATGGCTACACCTTC. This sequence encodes CASISRHVLGYGYTF.